The 29 T cell receptor beta chains below were found in one sample sequenced in a study of control samples from healthy donors and cancer patients. Some clones are missing from TCRdb's copy, which holds only in-frame ones; the method was immunoSEQ multiplex PCR. The sample holds 140,000 to 150,000 clones, 75% to 95% seen once. The source material was blood. The origin of the receptors is a man aged 25 to 45 in good health.

The chain links TRBV10-1 to TRBJ1-6, with 10 bases fitting TRBD1. The V segment lost 6 bases and the J segment 6 bases; nucleotides outside the gene matches: 8. The CDR3 consists of 16 residues. CDR1 and CDR2 from the germline V gene are WNHNN and SYGVQD (reference sequence). CDR3 coding DNA: TGCGCCAGCAGGAAGGGACAGGGGAGATTTAATTCACCCCTCCACTTT. It yields the protein CASRKGQGRFNSPLHF.

J is TRBJ1-5 and V is TRBV28; D gene uncertain. CDR1 is MDHEN and CDR2 is SYDVKM in the germline V gene. The CDR3 loop spans 14 amino acids. Trimming removed 5 bases at V and 3 bases at J, with 11 bases between. The CDR3 protein is CASSPGRVNQPQHF. In DNA form, the CDR3 reads TGTGCCAGCAGTCCAGGACGGGTCAATCAGCCCCAGCATTTT.

The chain uses TRBV27 and TRBJ1-1, with TRBD1 as a possible D gene (6 bases). The germline V gene encodes CDR1 MNHEY and CDR2 SMNVEV (reference sequence). The CDR3 contains 14 residues. The V end was cut by 5 bases, the J end by 2 bases, with 12 bases between. In DNA form, the CDR3 reads TGTGCCAGCAGTAGAGGACAGTTCAACACTGAAGCTTTCTTT. Protein product: CASSRGQFNTEAFF.

This chain joins TRBV4-1 and TRBJ2-2, with 13 positions matching TRBD2. The length of the CDR3 is 17 residues. After removal of 4 bases from V and 3 bases from J, the junction contained 5 bases not matched to a gene. CDR1 and CDR2 (germline): MGHRA, YSYEKL. Here the CDR3 DNA reads TGCGCCAGCAGCCCTTGGACTAGCGGGGGCTACACCGGGGAGCTGTTTTTT. Translated: CASSPWTSGGYTGELFF.

This chain links TRBV12-5 with TRBJ1-3, with D possibly TRBD1 on 5 matching bases. CDR1 and CDR2 from the germline V gene are LGHNT and FRNRAP. Trimming pared 5 bases from V and 0 bases from J, leaving 8 bases between. The CDR3 extends over 14 amino acids. The CDR3 loop reads CASGHQGSGNTIYF. The DNA of the CDR3 is TGTGCTAGTGGTCACCAGGGCTCTGGAAACACCATATATTTT.

The CDR3 sequence is CASRYMPESSYEQYF. The CDR3 region has the DNA TGTGCCAGCAGGTACATGCCGGAGAGCTCCTACGAGCAGTACTTC. This rearrangement joins TRBV6-5 to TRBJ2-7; D is uncertain. This CDR3 is 15 amino acids long. Germline V gives CDR1 MNHEY, CDR2 SVGAGI. The V end lost 6 bases, the J end lost 0 bases, and 15 bases lay between the germline ends.

CDR3 sequence (DNA): TGTGCCAGCAGTTCTCCATGGACAGCCTCTGGAAACACCATATATTTT. Encoded protein: CASSSPWTASGNTIYF. V usage is TRBV11-2 and J usage is TRBJ1-3, with D possibly TRBD1 on 6 matching bases. The CDR3 sequence is 16 residues long. Germline-derived CDR1 and CDR2 are SGHAT and FQNNGV. V was cut by 6 bases and J by 0 bases, with 15 bases left in between.

V is TRBV28 and J is TRBJ2-2; D gene unclear. Trimming cost V 4 bases and J 2 bases, with 14 bases left between them. The CDR3 totals 16 residues. The germline V gene has CDR1 MDHEN and CDR2 SYDVKM. The CDR3 DNA reads TGTGCCAGCAGTTGGAGCCGGCCAGCCAACACCGGGGAGCTGTTTTTT. Its protein is CASSWSRPANTGELFF.

The chain combines TRBV6-5 with TRBJ1-2; a possible D gene is TRBD1 (6 bases). Trimming removed 5 bases from V and 0 bases from J, with 10 bases in between. CDR1 is MNHEY and CDR2 is SVGAGI in the germline V gene. This CDR3 is built from 14 residues. Here the CDR3 reads CASSQGPTNYGYTF. Here the CDR3 DNA reads TGTGCCAGCAGTCAGGGGCCAACTAACTATGGCTACACCTTC.

The CDR3 region is CASSFPTSGGANEQFF. CDR3 nucleotides: TGTGCCAGCAGCTTCCCAACTAGCGGGGGGGCCAATGAGCAGTTCTTC. The chain employs TRBV7-3 and TRBJ2-1, with 13 bases aligning to TRBD2. J was trimmed by 6 bases and V by 3 bases; bases with no gene match: 5. This CDR3 is 16 amino acids long. Germline V CDR1 and CDR2: SGHTA, FQGTGA. Based on the CDR3 plus reference TRBV7-3 and TRBJ2-1, the full variable domain is GAGVSQTPSNKVTEKGKYVELRCDPISGHTALYWYRQSLGQGPEFLIYFQGTGAADDSGLPNDRFFAVRPEGSVSTLKIQRTERGDSAVYLCASSFPTSGGANEQFFGPGTRLTVL.

This rearrangement joins TRBV9 to TRBJ1-2; D may be TRBD1 (6 bases). V dropped 2 bases and J dropped 3 bases, with 20 bases sitting between them. This CDR3 has 17 residues. Per the germline V gene, CDR1 is SGDLS and CDR2 is YYNGEE. The CDR3 is CASSVGLLVGADYGYTF. The CDR3 coding sequence is TGTGCCAGCAGCGTTGGTCTCCTAGTGGGGGCCGACTATGGCTACACCTTC.

The rearrangement uses TRBV19 and TRBJ1-1; D remains unclear. The CDR3 contains 14 residues. Trimming left V 3 bases short and J 1 base short, with 9 bases between. CDR1 is LNHDA and CDR2 is SQIVND in the germline V gene (reference sequence). Here the CDR3 reads CASSMGGANTEAFF. In DNA form, the CDR3 reads TGTGCCAGTAGTATGGGAGGTGCGAACACTGAAGCTTTCTTT.

This chain links TRBV6-5 with TRBJ2-3; 7 bases agree with TRBD2. With 10 bases clipped from V and 1 base from J, the junction kept 8 bases outside the gene matches. CDR3 size: 14 residues. Germline V gene sequence: CDR1 MNHEY, CDR2 SVGAGI. The CDR3 nucleotides are TGTGCCACTCGAGACCGGGGGGGCACAGATACGCAGTATTTT. Protein sequence: CATRDRGGTDTQYF.

The gene calls are TRBV6-6 and TRBJ1-6; no firm D call. V shed 5 bases and J shed 5 bases, with 19 bases lying between them. Germline CDR1 reads MNHNY; CDR2 reads SVGAGI (reference sequence). CDR3 length: 17 amino acids. CDR3 sequence reads: CASSPPVSRSNNSPLHF. The CDR3 DNA sequence: TGTGCCAGCAGTCCCCCCGTAAGCAGATCCAATAATTCACCCCTCCACTTT.

The chain carries TRBV5-1 and TRBJ1-2; no clear D gene. The length of the CDR3 is 13 residues. V was clipped by 0 bases and J by 4 bases, with 7 bases between them. Germline loops: CDR1 SGHRS, CDR2 YFSETQ. CDR3 loop: CASSLEGSYGYTF. The CDR3 DNA is TGCGCCAGCAGCTTGGAGGGTTCCTATGGCTACACCTTC.

This chain uses TRBV5-4 with TRBJ1-2; D gene ambiguous. The CDR3 spans 14 residues. Germline V gives CDR1 SGHNT, CDR2 YYREEE (reference sequence). Trimming cost V 0 bases and J 6 bases, with 12 bases left between them. This CDR3 reads CASSLGTSFNGYTF. CDR3 in DNA: TGTGCCAGCAGCTTGGGGACCAGTTTCAATGGCTACACCTTC.

The V and J genes are TRBV27 and TRBJ2-2; D uncertain. CDR1 and CDR2 (germline): MNHEY, SMNVEV (reference sequence). The V gene lost 7 bases and the J gene lost 5 bases, with 11 bases spanning the gap. This CDR3 spans 13 amino acids. This CDR3 is CASKRFVTGELFF. The CDR3 DNA reads as TGTGCCAGCAAAAGGTTCGTGACCGGGGAGCTGTTTTTT.

This clone has only one observation. The chain recombines TRBV30 with TRBJ1-5; D is possibly TRBD1 (6 bases). Trimming pared 4 bases from V and 4 bases from J, leaving 11 bases between. Germline V gene data show CDR1 as GTSNPN and CDR2 as SVGIG (reference sequence). This CDR3 contains 13 residues. DNA of the CDR3: TGTGCCTGGACTTCAGGGGAGAATCAGCCCCAGCATTTT. Amino acids: CAWTSGENQPQHF.

The chain has TRBV6-6 and TRBJ2-1, with a weak D call TRBD2 (5 bases). The CDR3 is made up of 14 amino acids. Germline CDR1 and CDR2: MNHNY and SVGAGI (reference sequence). V shed 5 bases and J shed 10 bases, with 18 bases lying between them. For the CDR3, the DNA is TGTGCCAGCAGTCCCGAGGTCGGGCCGGGGGAGCAGTTCTTC. Its protein product is CASSPEVGPGEQFF.

This chain joins TRBV29-1 and TRBJ1-1, with D uncertain. The CDR3 loop spans 12 amino acids. Per the germline V gene, CDR1 is SQVTM and CDR2 is ANQGSEA. V lost 6 bases, J lost 1 base, and 9 bases lay in between. As DNA, the CDR3 is TGCAGCGTAGTTCCCACGAACACTGAAGCTTTCTTT. Translating it yields CSVVPTNTEAFF.

J is TRBJ1-3 and V is TRBV19, with D possibly TRBD1 on 5 matching bases. The CDR3 consists of 14 residues. Trimming removed 6 bases from V and 0 bases from J, with 9 bases in between. CDR1 and CDR2 (germline): LNHDA, SQIVND (reference sequence). CDR3 nucleotides: TGTGCCAGTAGCATTACAGGCTCTGGAAACACCATATATTTT. Translation: CASSITGSGNTIYF.

The gene calls are TRBV9 and TRBJ1-1, with TRBD1 matching 9 bases. Germline-derived CDR1 and CDR2 are SGDLS and YYNGEE. The ends lost 2 bases at V and 5 bases at J; junction bases unmatched: 13. CDR3 length equals 17 residues. The CDR3 DNA sequence: TGTGCCAGCAGCGTCCGGGACAGGGATCTCCCGGGGACTGAAGCTTTCTTT. Its protein product is CASSVRDRDLPGTEAFF.

The chain links TRBV3-1 (or the pseudogene TRBV3-2) to TRBJ1-3; D is possibly TRBD1 (5 bases). This CDR3 is 15 amino acids long. V gave up 4 bases and J gave up 4 bases, with 14 bases separating them. Germline assignment: CDR1 LGHDT and CDR2 YNNKEL (reference sequence). CDR3 residues: CASSLDRSEGNTIYF. CDR3 coding DNA: TGTGCCAGCAGCCTTGACAGATCAGAAGGAAACACCATATATTTT.

The chain combines TRBV19 with TRBJ1-3; D remains unclear. Trimming stripped 2 bases from V and 4 bases from J, with 12 bases between. Germline values: CDR1 LNHDA, CDR2 SQIVND (reference sequence). CDR3 length: 15 residues. DNA for the CDR3: TGTGCCAGTAGTATAAACGTCCGGAGAGGAAACACCATATATTTT. It specifies CASSINVRRGNTIYF.

This chain joins TRBV11-2 and TRBJ2-1; D possibly corresponds to TRBD2 (5 bases). There are 15 residues in the CDR3. Looked up from germline, CDR1 is SGHAT and CDR2 is FQNNGV. The V and J ends lost 3 bases and 7 bases respectively, with 16 bases between them. The CDR3 DNA follows: TGTGCCAGCAGCTTGTCGGGATCGGGATGGAATGAGCAGTTCTTC. Protein: CASSLSGSGWNEQFF.

Points on this clone: Within the sample, other DNA sequences also encode this same CDR3. This chain connects TRBV29-1 to TRBJ1-1; D perhaps matches TRBD1 (5 bases). Looked up from germline, CDR1 is SQVTM and CDR2 is ANQGSEA. The CDR3 loop spans 13 amino acids. V lost 4 bases and J lost 0, with 9 bases in between. The CDR3 DNA sequence: TGCAGCGTTGCGGGACGTATGAACACTGAAGCTTTCTTT. Translating it yields CSVAGRMNTEAFF.

This chain links TRBV18 with TRBJ2-1; no clear D gene. This CDR3 region has 10 residues. Trimming left V 6 bases short and J 7 bases short, with 4 bases between. The germline V gene encodes CDR1 KGHSH and CDR2 LQKENI. DNA for the CDR3: TGTGCCAGCTCGGGAAATGAGCAGTTCTTC. It translates to CASSGNEQFF.

The chain couples TRBV5-5 to TRBJ1-1, with TRBD1 matching over 7 bases. Germline lookup yields CDR1 SGHKS and CDR2 YYEKEE (reference sequence). This CDR3 comprises 14 residues. V lost 2 bases and J lost 1; bases outside the gene matches: 2. The CDR3 region is CASSFTGENTEAFF. In DNA, the CDR3 is TGTGCCAGCAGCTTCACAGGGGAGAACACTGAAGCTTTCTTT.

This clone was counted a single time. J is TRBJ2-3 and V is TRBV29-1; 8 bases are shared with TRBD1. Germline values: CDR1 SQVTM, CDR2 ANQGSEA. Unmatched junction bases numbered 1, after V lost 2 bases and J lost 3 bases. The CDR3 is 13 residues long. CDR3 sequence: CSVETGGTDTQYF. The CDR3 DNA reads as TGCAGCGTTGAAACAGGGGGGACAGATACGCAGTATTTT.